These T cell receptor beta chains were read from a single sample in a study of beta chain features in type 1 diabetes. The protocol was immunoSEQ multiplex PCR, while the TCRdb copy is restricted to in-frame clones and leaves out a portion. Among some 240,000 clones listed, around 9.9% were seen once. The sequenced material came from central memory CD4+ T cells from blood. The receptors come from a young man in good health. Both conserved end residues are part of each CDR3. Fields, in order: V gene, D gene, clone size, J gene, CDR3 DNA, CDR3 protein. The D gene is left open where the match is weak. Rows may omit the clone size; those that give it use once, few, many or a size class.

v_call: TRBV2; d_call: TRBD2; clone_size: many; j_call: TRBJ2-6; cdr3_nt: TGTGCCAGCAGGGGGACTAGCGGGATCTCTGGGGCCAACGTCCTGACTTTC; cdr3_aa: CASRGTSGISGANVLTF
v_call: TRBV2; d_call: NA; clone_size: NA; j_call: TRBJ1-3; cdr3_nt: TGTGCCAGCAGCTACAGGGCCTACTCTGGAAACACCATATATTTT; cdr3_aa: CASSYRAYSGNTIYF
v_call: TRBV4-1; d_call: TRBD2; clone_size: few; j_call: TRBJ2-1; cdr3_nt: TGCGCCAGCAGCCAAGCTCCGGGACTAGCGGGATACAATGAGCAGTTCTTC; cdr3_aa: CASSQAPGLAGYNEQFF
v_call: TRBV4-1; d_call: TRBD2; clone_size: few; j_call: TRBJ2-5; cdr3_nt: TGCGCCAGCAGCCAAGAGGGACTAGCGGGGCGGAGGCACTTC; cdr3_aa: CASSQEGLAGRRHF
v_call: TRBV4-1; d_call: TRBD2; clone_size: NA; j_call: TRBJ2-7; cdr3_nt: TGCGCCAGCAGCCAAGAGACCACTAGCGGGTACTACGAGCAGTACTTC; cdr3_aa: CASSQETTSGYYEQYF
v_call: TRBV2; d_call: TRBD1; clone_size: NA; j_call: TRBJ2-6; cdr3_nt: TGTGCCAGCAGTGAAACAGGGGCAGGGGCCAACGTCCTGACTTTC; cdr3_aa: CASSETGAGANVLTF
v_call: TRBV5-4; d_call: TRBD2; clone_size: few; j_call: TRBJ2-1; cdr3_nt: TGTGCCAGCAGCTTATCCGGGAGGCGCGAGCAGTTCTTC; cdr3_aa: CASSLSGRREQFF
v_call: TRBV7-2; d_call: NA; clone_size: NA; j_call: TRBJ2-5; cdr3_nt: TGTGCCAGCAGCGATCGACAGCAGGCAGAGACCCAGTACTTC; cdr3_aa: CASSDRQQAETQYF
v_call: TRBV15; d_call: NA; clone_size: NA; j_call: TRBJ2-2; cdr3_nt: TGTGCCACCAGCAGAGATCGCCGGAACACCGGGGAGCTGTTTTTT; cdr3_aa: CATSRDRRNTGELFF
v_call: TRBV6-5; d_call: TRBD2; clone_size: few; j_call: TRBJ2-3; cdr3_nt: TGTGCCAGCAGGTTGACTAGCGGGAGTAGGGATACGCAGTATTTT; cdr3_aa: CASRLTSGSRDTQYF
v_call: TRBV4-1; d_call: TRBD1; clone_size: NA; j_call: TRBJ2-1; cdr3_nt: TGTGCCAGCAGCCAGGGGACAGTTACTAACAATGAGCAGTTCTTC; cdr3_aa: CASSQGTVTNNEQFF
v_call: TRBV14; d_call: TRBD2; clone_size: few; j_call: TRBJ2-1; cdr3_nt: TGTGCCAGCAGCCCCTACAGCGGGAGGTCCTACAATGAGCAGTTCTTC; cdr3_aa: CASSPYSGRSYNEQFF
v_call: TRBV7-9; d_call: TRBD1; clone_size: few; j_call: TRBJ2-2; cdr3_nt: TGTGCCAGCAGCGCGACAGGGGGAAACACCGGGGAGCTGTTTTTT; cdr3_aa: CASSATGGNTGELFF
v_call: TRBV12-5; d_call: TRBD1; clone_size: few; j_call: TRBJ2-4; cdr3_nt: TGTGCTAGTGCCGGGACAGGGGGCTCTGTTGCCAAAAACATTCAGTACTTC; cdr3_aa: CASAGTGGSVAKNIQYF
v_call: TRBV11-2; d_call: NA; clone_size: NA; j_call: TRBJ2-1; cdr3_nt: TGTGCCAGCAGCCCGCAGCGGGCGACCGGCAATGAGCAGTTCTTC; cdr3_aa: CASSPQRATGNEQFF
v_call: TRBV7-3; d_call: NA; clone_size: many; j_call: TRBJ2-1; cdr3_nt: TGTGCCAGCAGCGCCCCTGGCGTAGACAATGAGCAGTTCTTC; cdr3_aa: CASSAPGVDNEQFF
v_call: TRBV11-2; d_call: NA; clone_size: few; j_call: TRBJ2-4; cdr3_nt: TGTGCCAGCAGCTTAGTTGACAGGATAGCCAAAAACATTCAGTACTTC; cdr3_aa: CASSLVDRIAKNIQYF
v_call: TRBV7-9; d_call: TRBD2; clone_size: NA; j_call: TRBJ2-7; cdr3_nt: TGTGCCAGCAGCCCTAGCGGGAGGTCCTACGAGCAGTACTTC; cdr3_aa: CASSPSGRSYEQYF
v_call: TRBV10-3; d_call: NA; clone_size: NA; j_call: TRBJ2-7; cdr3_nt: TGTGCCATCAGGGACGTTGGATCCTACGAGCAGTACTTC; cdr3_aa: CAIRDVGSYEQYF
v_call: TRBV2; d_call: NA; clone_size: NA; j_call: TRBJ2-3; cdr3_nt: TGTGCCAGCAGTGGGGCGTTTAGCACAGATACGCAGTATTTT; cdr3_aa: CASSGAFSTDTQYF
v_call: TRBV4-1; d_call: TRBD1; clone_size: NA; j_call: TRBJ1-2; cdr3_nt: TGCGCCAGCAGCCAAGACCCGGGACAGGGGTATGGCTACACCTTC; cdr3_aa: CASSQDPGQGYGYTF
v_call: TRBV6-1; d_call: NA; clone_size: few; j_call: TRBJ2-7; cdr3_nt: TGTGCCAGCAGAGCCGGGACGAGCTCCTACGAGCAGTACTTC; cdr3_aa: CASRAGTSSYEQYF
v_call: TRBV27; d_call: NA; clone_size: NA; j_call: TRBJ1-1; cdr3_nt: TGTGCCAGCAGTTTAAGGCTACAGAACACTGAAGCTTTCTTT; cdr3_aa: CASSLRLQNTEAFF
v_call: TRBV29-1; d_call: NA; clone_size: NA; j_call: TRBJ2-7; cdr3_nt: TGCAGCGTAGCGACAGGATCCGTTACCTACGAGCAGTACTTC; cdr3_aa: CSVATGSVTYEQYF
v_call: TRBV11-2; d_call: NA; clone_size: few; j_call: TRBJ2-3; cdr3_nt: TGTGCCAGCAGCTTAGGGGGCGCGGGGGCCGGCACAGATACGCAGTATTTT; cdr3_aa: CASSLGGAGAGTDTQYF
v_call: TRBV7-2; d_call: NA; clone_size: few; j_call: TRBJ2-3; cdr3_nt: TGTGCCAGCATTCTCCTGGGGGGCTGGGGCACAGATACGCAGTATTTT; cdr3_aa: CASILLGGWGTDTQYF
v_call: TRBV29-1; d_call: NA; clone_size: few; j_call: TRBJ2-1; cdr3_nt: TGCAGCGTTATCCCCGTCGGGAATGAGCAGTTCTTC; cdr3_aa: CSVIPVGNEQFF
v_call: TRBV7-9; d_call: TRBD1; clone_size: NA; j_call: TRBJ2-5; cdr3_nt: TGTGCCAGCAGCTACGACAGGGGGAAGGAGACCCAGTACTTC; cdr3_aa: CASSYDRGKETQYF
v_call: TRBV29-1; d_call: NA; clone_size: NA; j_call: TRBJ1-1; cdr3_nt: TGCAGCGTGGGGGAGGGTAAAGCTTTCTTT; cdr3_aa: CSVGEGKAFF
v_call: TRBV30; d_call: TRBD2; clone_size: NA; j_call: TRBJ2-3; cdr3_nt: TGTGCCTGGAGGGCCCAGGGCGGGAGAGGATATACGCAGTATTTT; cdr3_aa: CAWRAQGGRGYTQYF
v_call: TRBV4-2; d_call: NA; clone_size: NA; j_call: TRBJ2-1; cdr3_nt: TGTGCCAGCAGCCACCCGGATGGGGATGAGCAGTTCTTC; cdr3_aa: CASSHPDGDEQFF
v_call: TRBV30; d_call: NA; clone_size: few; j_call: TRBJ1-3; cdr3_nt: TGTGCCTGGAGTGGAAGAGGGGCTGGAAACACCATATATTTT; cdr3_aa: CAWSGRGAGNTIYF
v_call: TRBV7-8; d_call: TRBD2; clone_size: NA; j_call: TRBJ2-3; cdr3_nt: TGTGCCAGCAGCTTAGGAGCGGGAGGCCCCACAGATACGCAGTATTTT; cdr3_aa: CASSLGAGGPTDTQYF
v_call: TRBV19; d_call: TRBD1; clone_size: NA; j_call: TRBJ2-6; cdr3_nt: TGTGGGACAGGGCTCTTCCCTGGGGCCAACGTCCTGACTTTC; cdr3_aa: CGTGLFPGANVLTF
v_call: TRBV7-2; d_call: TRBD1; clone_size: NA; j_call: TRBJ2-1; cdr3_nt: TGTGCCAGCAGCTGGGTGGGGACAGGCCTCTACAATGAGCAGTTCTTC; cdr3_aa: CASSWVGTGLYNEQFF
v_call: TRBV4-2; d_call: NA; clone_size: NA; j_call: TRBJ2-3; cdr3_nt: TGTGCCAGCAGCCAAAACCCCTTTGATACGCAGTATTTT; cdr3_aa: CASSQNPFDTQYF
v_call: TRBV9; d_call: TRBD2; clone_size: few; j_call: TRBJ2-1; cdr3_nt: TGTGCCAGCAGCGTAGGGACTAGCTTTGTCAATGAGCAGTTCTTC; cdr3_aa: CASSVGTSFVNEQFF
v_call: TRBV30; d_call: NA; clone_size: few; j_call: TRBJ2-7; cdr3_nt: TGTGCCTGGAGTCCGATGGCGTACGAGCAGTACTTC; cdr3_aa: CAWSPMAYEQYF
v_call: TRBV7-7; d_call: TRBD2; clone_size: few; j_call: TRBJ2-3; cdr3_nt: TGTGCTAGCAGCCCGGGACTAGCGGGAGGGACAGATACGCAGTATTTT; cdr3_aa: CASSPGLAGGTDTQYF
v_call: TRBV30; d_call: TRBD2; clone_size: NA; j_call: TRBJ2-3; cdr3_nt: TGTGCCTGGAGTGTAAGGACTAGCGGGAACACAGATACGCAGTATTTT; cdr3_aa: CAWSVRTSGNTDTQYF
v_call: TRBV5-8; d_call: NA; clone_size: few; j_call: TRBJ2-2; cdr3_nt: TGTGCCAGCAGCACGGCTGGCGGCTCGAACACCGGGGAGCTGTTTTTT; cdr3_aa: CASSTAGGSNTGELFF
v_call: TRBV30; d_call: TRBD1; clone_size: few; j_call: TRBJ1-1; cdr3_nt: TGTGCCTGGATACGTCCAGGGGGGATTGAAGCTTTCTTT; cdr3_aa: CAWIRPGGIEAFF
v_call: TRBV29-1; d_call: TRBD2; clone_size: few; j_call: TRBJ2-3; cdr3_nt: TGCAGTGCGTATGCGGGAGTATCGCGCACAGATACGCAGTATTTT; cdr3_aa: CSAYAGVSRTDTQYF
v_call: TRBV15; d_call: NA; clone_size: few; j_call: TRBJ2-2; cdr3_nt: TGTGCCACCAGCAGAGAATTAGGGACTGCCTACGGGGAGCTGTTTTTT; cdr3_aa: CATSRELGTAYGELFF
v_call: TRBV5-1; d_call: NA; clone_size: few; j_call: TRBJ1-4; cdr3_nt: TGCGCCAGCAGCTTGGAGGGGTCAACTAATGAAAAACTGTTTTTT; cdr3_aa: CASSLEGSTNEKLFF
v_call: TRBV5-1; d_call: NA; clone_size: NA; j_call: TRBJ2-1; cdr3_nt: TGCGCCAGCAGCTTAGACAGTTACAATGAGCAGTTCTTC; cdr3_aa: CASSLDSYNEQFF
v_call: TRBV4-3; d_call: NA; clone_size: few; j_call: TRBJ2-7; cdr3_nt: TGCGCCAGCAGCCAAGCCTACCAGCCCAGTTACGAGCAGTACTTC; cdr3_aa: CASSQAYQPSYEQYF
v_call: TRBV5-6; d_call: TRBD2; clone_size: NA; j_call: TRBJ2-5; cdr3_nt: TGTGCCAGCAGCTACCTAGCGGGAGAAGGGGAGACCCAGTACTTC; cdr3_aa: CASSYLAGEGETQYF
v_call: TRBV5-4; d_call: TRBD2; clone_size: few; j_call: TRBJ2-1; cdr3_nt: TGTGCCAGCAGCTTGGAAAGCGGGAGGGCCCCCAATGAGCAGTTCTTC; cdr3_aa: CASSLESGRAPNEQFF
v_call: TRBV20-1; d_call: NA; clone_size: few; j_call: TRBJ2-5; cdr3_nt: TGCAGTGCTAGACTACAAGAGACCCAGTACTTC; cdr3_aa: CSARLQETQYF
v_call: TRBV15; d_call: NA; clone_size: few; j_call: TRBJ1-2; cdr3_nt: TGTGCCACCAGCAGAGAGGCGGGAAACTATGGCTACACCTTC; cdr3_aa: CATSREAGNYGYTF
v_call: TRBV2; d_call: NA; clone_size: NA; j_call: TRBJ1-2; cdr3_nt: TGTGCCAGCAGGCCCAACGGGGTTCATGGCTACACCTTC; cdr3_aa: CASRPNGVHGYTF
v_call: TRBV6-5; d_call: TRBD2; clone_size: NA; j_call: TRBJ2-7; cdr3_nt: TGTGCCAGCAGCCGGACTAGCGGCGCGGCCTACGAGCAGTACTTC; cdr3_aa: CASSRTSGAAYEQYF
v_call: TRBV10-3; d_call: TRBD1; clone_size: few; j_call: TRBJ2-3; cdr3_nt: TGTGCCATCAGAAGCAGGGGGAGCACAGATACGCAGTATTTT; cdr3_aa: CAIRSRGSTDTQYF